This T cell receptor beta chain was found in a study of T cell changes during pregnancy in multiple sclerosis. Generated by immunoSEQ multiplex PCR, the TCRdb table keeps only in-frame clones and is missing some. This repertoire shows 70,000 to 80,000 clones, over 80% found once; its top ten account for approximately 1%. Germline lookup yields CDR1 SGHTA and CDR2 FQGNSA. This CDR3 is built from 15 residues. V was trimmed by 5 bases and J by 4 bases, leaving 18 bases between them. V usage is TRBV7-2 and J usage is TRBJ2-7, with D possibly matching TRBD2 (7 bases). Sample: peripheral blood, taken in the first trimester of pregnancy. The receptor's source is a female donor with multiple sclerosis, enrolled in a pregnancy study. The CDR3 DNA sequence: TGTGCCAGCAGCGGTCGAGGCGGGGGCCTTTACGAGCAGTACTTC. Protein sequence: CASSGRGGGLYEQYF. The full variable domain, rest sourced from reference TRBV7-2 and TRBJ2-7, is GAGVSQSPSNKVTEKGKDVELRCDPISGHTALYWYRQSLGQGLEFLIYFQGNSAPDKSGLPSDRFSAERTGGSVSTLTIQRTQQEDSAVYLCASSGRGGGLYEQYFGPGTRLTVT.